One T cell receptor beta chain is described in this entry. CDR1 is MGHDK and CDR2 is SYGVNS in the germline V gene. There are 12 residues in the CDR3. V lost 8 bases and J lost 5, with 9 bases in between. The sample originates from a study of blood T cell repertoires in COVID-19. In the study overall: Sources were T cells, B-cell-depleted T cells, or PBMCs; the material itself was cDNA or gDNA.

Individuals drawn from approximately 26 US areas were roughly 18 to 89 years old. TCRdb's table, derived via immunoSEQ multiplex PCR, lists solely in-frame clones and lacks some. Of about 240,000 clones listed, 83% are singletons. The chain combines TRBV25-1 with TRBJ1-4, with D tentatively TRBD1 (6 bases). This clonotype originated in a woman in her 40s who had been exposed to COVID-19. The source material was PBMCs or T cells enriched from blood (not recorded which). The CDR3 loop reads CASRDNNEKLFF. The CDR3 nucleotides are TGTGCCAGCCGGGACAACAATGAAAAACTGTTTTTT.